These 30 T cell receptor beta chains originate from one sample sequenced in a study of T cell responses to AZD1222 COVID-19 vaccine. Using immunoSEQ multiplex PCR, the repertoire was profiled, and TCRdb retains in-frame clones only, with some absent. The sample contains 60,000 to 75,000 clones, 84% of which appear only once. The sequences come from peripheral blood, collected on day 0 of AZD1222 vaccination. All receptors come from an adult in good health.

The chain combines TRBV5-1 with TRBJ2-3; 8 bases align to TRBD2. Per the germline V gene, CDR1 is SGHRS and CDR2 is YFSETQ. This CDR3 is 15 amino acids long. Unmatched junction bases numbered 7, after V lost 1 base and J lost 6 bases. CDR3 nucleotides: TGCGCCAGCAGCTTGCTGGGACTAGTGTCGGATACGCAGTATTTT. Residues: CASSLLGLVSDTQYF.

The table lists this clone with a count of one. The gene calls are TRBV6-5 and TRBJ2-5; 9 bases map to TRBD1. The CDR3 sequence is 16 residues long. V lost 2 bases to trimming and J lost 5 bases; unmatched junction nucleotides: 9. The germline V gene encodes CDR1 MNHEY and CDR2 SVGAGI. CDR3: CASSYTHGQGIETQYF. CDR3 sequence (DNA): TGTGCCAGCAGTTACACCCACGGACAGGGGATTGAGACCCAGTACTTC.

CDR3 coding DNA: TGTGCCAGCAGTTTTCCAGGGGATGAGCAGTTCTTC. Translation gives CASSFPGDEQFF. This sequence joins TRBV27 and TRBJ2-1; tentatively, D is TRBD1 (6 bases). Germline V gene data show CDR1 as MNHEY and CDR2 as SMNVEV (reference sequence). V lost 3 bases to trimming and J lost 8 bases, with 8 bases between them. The CDR3 has 12 residues.

This clone was seen once. The chain couples TRBV19 to TRBJ1-3; D unclear. The V gene lost 10 bases and the J gene lost 0 bases, with 19 bases spanning the gap. The CDR3 is 16 amino acids. The germline V gene has CDR1 LNHDA and CDR2 SQIVND (reference sequence). As DNA, the CDR3 is TGTGCCACCGGCGGGCCTCCCTCACGCTCTGGAAACACCATATATTTT. Translation: CATGGPPSRSGNTIYF.

J is TRBJ1-1 and V is TRBV6-5, with 9 bases matching TRBD1. The CDR3 extends over 14 amino acids. Trimming cost V 5 bases and J 3 bases; bases outside gene matches: 4. The germline V gene encodes CDR1 MNHEY and CDR2 SVGAGI. The CDR3 here is CASSTTGGYTEAFF. CDR3 nucleotide sequence: TGTGCCAGCAGTACCACAGGGGGCTACACTGAAGCTTTCTTT.

The chain combines TRBV7-2 with TRBJ2-3, with D possibly matching TRBD1 (5 bases). V lost 7 bases, J lost 0 bases, and 8 bases lay in between. CDR1 SGHTA and CDR2 FQGNSA come from the germline V gene. CDR3 length equals 13 residues. The CDR3 DNA reads TGTGCCAGCACCCAGGGCAGCACAGATACGCAGTATTTT. This sequence encodes CASTQGSTDTQYF. The full variable domain, with the rest looked up from reference TRBV7-2 and TRBJ2-3, is GAGVSQSPSNKVTEKGKDVELRCDPISGHTALYWYRQSLGQGLEFLIYFQGNSAPDKSGLPSDRFSAERTGGSVSTLTIQRTQQEDSAVYLCASTQGSTDTQYFGPGTRLTVL.

This sequence joins TRBV16 and TRBJ2-1, with TRBD2 identical over 9 bases. Germline values: CDR1 KGHSY, CDR2 FQNENV. This CDR3 has 15 amino acids. The junction had 3 bases not matched to a gene; V was cut back by 1 base and J by 5 bases. CDR3 residues: CASSQYSGSHNEQFF. The CDR3 DNA follows: TGTGCCAGCAGCCAATATAGCGGGAGTCACAATGAGCAGTTCTTC.

The rearrangement links TRBV2 to TRBJ1-1; possible D gene TRBD1, 6 bases. Between the trimmed V and J ends, which lost 5 bases and 2 bases, there was a span of 12 bases. CDR3 size: 14 residues. Germline CDR1 reads SNHLY; CDR2 reads FYNNEI. This chain's CDR3 is CASSQGQRNTEAFF. For the CDR3, the DNA is TGTGCCAGCAGTCAGGGACAAAGAAACACTGAAGCTTTCTTT.

The chain links TRBV29-1 to TRBJ1-4; maybe TRBD1 (5 bases). The germline CDR1 and CDR2 sequences are SQVTM and ANQGSEA. The CDR3 contains 13 residues. Trimming pared 4 bases from V and 3 bases from J, leaving 9 bases between. The CDR3 DNA follows: TGCAGCGTTGGATGGGGGGCTAATGAAAAACTGTTTTTT. Residues: CSVGWGANEKLFF.

The rearrangement links TRBV4-3 to TRBJ2-7, with D maybe TRBD1 (5 bases). CDR1 and CDR2 (germline): LGHNA, YSLEER. CDR3 length: 15 amino acids. The V gene lost 1 base and the J gene lost 0 bases, with 10 bases spanning the gap. In DNA form, the CDR3 reads TGCGCCAGCAGCCAAGGGACACCCTACTCCTACGAGCAGTACTTC. Translated, it gives CASSQGTPYSYEQYF.

The chain combines TRBV11-1 with TRBJ1-1; no clear D. CDR1 and CDR2 from the germline V gene are SGHAT and FQDESV (reference sequence). V lost 1 base, J lost 8 bases, and 8 bases lay in between. The CDR3 is 12 residues long. Here the CDR3 DNA reads TGTGCCAGCAGCTTAGATCGGGGAGAAGCTTTCTTT. This translates into CASSLDRGEAFF.

The V and J genes are TRBV11-1 and TRBJ2-7; 7 nucleotides line up with TRBD2. With V trimmed by 1 base and J by 4 bases, 10 bases remained unmatched. In germline, CDR1 is SGHAT, CDR2 FQDESV (reference sequence). The CDR3 is made up of 16 amino acids. In DNA, the CDR3 is TGTGCCAGCAGCTTAGGACCTCGGGGAGGGACTTACGAGCAGTACTTC. Protein: CASSLGPRGGTYEQYF. Drawing the rest from reference TRBV11-1 and TRBJ2-7, the complete variable domain is EAEVAQSPRYKITEKSQAVAFWCDPISGHATLYWYRQILGQGPELLVQFQDESVVDDSQLPKDRFSAERLKGVDSTLKIQPAELGDSAMYLCASSLGPRGGTYEQYFGPGTRLTVT.

The V and J genes are TRBV7-9 and TRBJ1-5, with D maybe TRBD1 (6 bases). Trimming took off 3 bases at V and 6 bases at J, with 12 bases between the two ends. CDR1 is SEHNR, CDR2 FQNEAQ, per germline (reference sequence). The CDR3 length is 14 residues. CDR3 protein: CASSFLATGQPQHF. CDR3 nucleotides: TGTGCCAGCAGCTTTCTCGCGACAGGTCAGCCCCAGCATTTT.

Here the CDR3 DNA reads TGTGCCAGCAGCCCCCGACAGGGGGATCAGCCCCAGCATTTT. This translates into CASSPRQGDQPQHF. The chain recombines TRBV7-8 with TRBJ1-5, with TRBD1 identical over 9 bases. Losses at the gene ends were 5 bases for V and 5 bases for J; bases not matched to a gene: 4. The CDR3 loop spans 14 amino acids. Germline lookup yields CDR1 SGHVS and CDR2 FQNEAQ.

This chain connects TRBV28 to TRBJ1-1, with TRBD1 identical over 7 bases. The CDR3 totals 12 residues. Germline V lookup: CDR1 MDHEN, CDR2 SYDVKM. After removal of 2 bases from V and 6 bases from J, the junction contained 0 bases not matched to a gene. CDR3 sequence reads: CASSLTGAEAFF. The CDR3, as DNA: TGTGCCAGCAGTTTAACAGGGGCTGAAGCTTTCTTT.

This rearrangement joins TRBV4-3 to TRBJ1-4; tentatively, D is TRBD1 (5 bases). Germline loops: CDR1 LGHNA, CDR2 YSLEER. V was pared by 3 bases and J by 4 bases, with 12 bases between. The CDR3 runs to 15 residues. The CDR3 bases are TGCGCCAGCAGCCAGGAATGGGGGGTTAATGAAAAACTGTTTTTT. It codes for CASSQEWGVNEKLFF.

The genes are TRBV5-1 and TRBJ1-1; D is perhaps TRBD1 (6 bases). This CDR3 is 14 amino acids long. Trimming removed 4 bases at V and 0 bases at J, with 10 bases between. Germline V gives CDR1 SGHRS, CDR2 YFSETQ. CDR3 sequence (DNA): TGCGCCAGCAGCACAGGGTCAATGAACACTGAAGCTTTCTTT. It codes for CASSTGSMNTEAFF.

The rearrangement uses TRBV7-2 and TRBJ1-6, with 8 bases that match TRBD1. In germline, CDR1 is SGHTA, CDR2 FQGNSA. The junction had 7 bases not matched to a gene; V was cut back by 5 bases and J by 7 bases. This CDR3 spans 15 amino acids. The CDR3 nucleotides are TGTGCCAGCAGCCTCGGACAGGGCGGCAATTCACCCCTCCACTTT. Encoded protein: CASSLGQGGNSPLHF.

The chain recombines TRBV5-1 with TRBJ2-3; 10 nucleotides line up with TRBD2. Germline CDR1 and CDR2: SGHRS and YFSETQ. The CDR3 sequence is 15 residues long. Unmatched junction bases numbered 10, after V lost 3 bases and J lost 9 bases. The CDR3 DNA follows: TGCGCCAGCAGCTACGGACTAGCGGTGGAGGGAACGCAGTATTTT. Protein sequence: CASSYGLAVEGTQYF.

The CDR3: CASSLTGAAFF. For the CDR3, the DNA is TGTGCCAGCAGCCTGACAGGGGCGGCTTTCTTT. The rearrangement joins TRBV12-3 or TRBV12-4 to TRBJ1-1; 8 bases fit TRBD1. This CDR3 comprises 11 residues. J gave up 11 bases and V 6 bases, and 5 bases lay outside the gene matches.

The rearrangement joins TRBV18 to TRBJ2-1, with TRBD2 matching over 13 bases. Per the germline V gene, CDR1 is KGHSH and CDR2 is LQKENI. J gave up 3 bases and V 5 bases, and 7 bases lay outside the gene matches. There are 17 residues in the CDR3. This chain's CDR3 is CASSSGTSGNVYNEQFF. CDR3 DNA sequence: TGTGCCAGCTCATCAGGGACTAGCGGGAATGTCTACAATGAGCAGTTCTTC.

The V gene is TRBV18, the J gene TRBJ1-5; 11 nucleotides align to TRBD1. Germline CDR1 and CDR2: KGHSH and LQKENI. This CDR3 contains 14 residues. V lost 3 bases to trimming and J lost 7 bases; unmatched junction nucleotides: 2. The CDR3 sequence: CASSPGQGEQPQHF. The CDR3 nucleotides read TGTGCCAGCTCACCGGGACAGGGGGAGCAGCCCCAGCATTTT.

The CDR3 coding sequence is TGTGCCAGCTTAGGGGAGGAAGGTGAAGCTTTCTTT. This sequence encodes CASLGEEGEAFF. The gene calls are TRBV6-4 and TRBJ1-1; D may be TRBD1 (5 bases). V was cut by 8 bases and J by 7 bases, with 14 bases left in between. Per the germline V gene, CDR1 is MRHNA and CDR2 is SNTAGT. The CDR3 extends over 12 amino acids.

The J gene is TRBJ2-3, the V gene TRBV28; D might be TRBD2 (6 bases). V shed 3 bases and J shed 1 base, with 8 bases lying between them. Looked up from germline, CDR1 is MDHEN and CDR2 is SYDVKM. The CDR3 runs to 14 residues. The CDR3 loop reads CASSFLAGTDTQYF. CDR3 nucleotide sequence: TGTGCCAGCAGTTTTTTAGCGGGCACAGATACGCAGTATTTT.

V and J are TRBV4-1 and TRBJ2-2; no definite D call. This CDR3 contains 16 residues. Trimming cost V 0 bases and J 5 bases, with 13 bases left between them. Germline assignment: CDR1 MGHRA and CDR2 YSYEKL. CDR3 DNA: TGCGCCAGCAGCCAAGATCAACGCTACAGTACCGGGGAGCTGTTTTTT. Protein product: CASSQDQRYSTGELFF.

The chain combines TRBV28 with TRBJ1-2; D is unclear. Germline V gene data show CDR1 as MDHEN and CDR2 as SYDVKM. Trimming removed 3 bases at V and 8 bases at J, with 16 bases between. This CDR3 comprises 14 residues. DNA for the CDR3: TGTGCCAGCAGTTTTTTTCCGGGGTATGAGGGCTACACCTTC. It encodes CASSFFPGYEGYTF.

The rearrangement joins TRBV4-1 to TRBJ1-2; 8 bases map to TRBD1. This CDR3 has 13 residues. Germline V gene lookup returns CDR1 MGHRA and CDR2 YSYEKL. J lost 7 bases, V lost 3 bases, and 4 bases had no gene match. The CDR3 is CASSQTGDPGYTF. The CDR3 DNA sequence: TGCGCCAGCAGCCAGACAGGGGATCCTGGCTACACCTTC.

The V gene is TRBV4-2, the J gene TRBJ2-1; D is undetermined. CDR1 and CDR2 from the germline V gene are LGHNA and YNFKEQ. V was cut by 0 bases and J by 2 bases, with 8 bases left in between. The CDR3 runs to 15 residues. The CDR3 DNA sequence: TGTGCCAGCAGCCAAGATAGGACCGCCTACAATGAGCAGTTCTTC. It yields the protein CASSQDRTAYNEQFF.

This sequence joins TRBV4-1 and TRBJ2-1, with TRBD2 matching over 12 bases. V shed 2 bases, J shed 5 bases, and the junction held 7 bases outside the gene matches. CDR1 is MGHRA, CDR2 YSYEKL, per germline. The CDR3 extends over 17 amino acids. The CDR3 here is CASSQPHSSGRDNEQFF. In nucleotides, the CDR3 is TGCGCCAGCAGCCAACCTCATTCTAGCGGGAGGGACAATGAGCAGTTCTTC.

This chain connects TRBV7-9 to TRBJ2-3, with 8 bases fitting TRBD2. The length of the CDR3 is 16 residues. V shed 2 bases, J shed 2 bases, and the junction held 6 bases outside the gene matches. Germline V CDR1 and CDR2: SEHNR, FQNEAQ (reference sequence). CDR3 DNA: TGTGCCAGCAGCTTATCTCAAGCGGGAGCCACAGATACGCAGTATTTT. As protein: CASSLSQAGATDTQYF.